The 19 T cell receptor beta chains given below trace back to one sample, sequenced in a study of T cells after yellow fever vaccination. Using its own MiXCR run on the 5' RACE reads, TCRdb lists one record per CDR3 protein. The sample lists some 350,000 distinct CDR3 sequences, roughly 6.2% occurring once. The sample in question was PBMCs, obtained 5 days after the yellow fever booster vaccination. Receptor source: a man between 25 and 39 years old who received the YFV17D yellow fever vaccine.

This clonotype occurred many times. The chain carries TRBV12-3 or TRBV12-4 and TRBJ2-1, with D possibly matching TRBD2 (6 bases). V was shortened by 7 bases and J by 7 bases, with 17 bases between the two germline ends. The CDR3 is 14 residues long. CDR3 in amino acids: CASTFGGFGNEQFF. The DNA for the CDR3 is TGTGCCAGCACCTTCGGGGGTTTCGGTAATGAGCAGTTCTTC.

This clonotype was counted between two and nine times. The V gene is TRBV20-1, the J gene TRBJ1-2; the D gene is possibly TRBD1 (6 bases). Germline V gene lookup returns CDR1 DFQATT and CDR2 SNEGSKA (reference sequence). This CDR3 has 15 residues. Trimming took off 0 bases at V and 7 bases at J, with 18 bases between the two ends. CDR3 DNA sequence: TGCAGTGCTAGAGATACCTCGGGGGGCGTCCCTGGCTACACCTTC. Its protein is CSARDTSGGVPGYTF.

Many counts were recorded for this clonotype. This chain uses TRBV20-1 with TRBJ2-7, with TRBD1 as a possible D gene (6 bases). Germline V gene sequence: CDR1 DFQATT, CDR2 SNEGSKA (reference sequence). V lost 4 bases and J lost 5, with 15 bases in between. The CDR3 runs 13 residues. The CDR3 sequence is CSANPTGINEQYF. In nucleotides, the CDR3 is TGCAGTGCTAACCCCACAGGGATTAACGAGCAGTACTTC.

This rearrangement joins TRBV14 to TRBJ1-1; no clear D gene. The CDR3 totals 12 residues. Germline CDR1 and CDR2: SGHDN and FVKESK. V was clipped by 6 bases and J by 5 bases, with 10 bases between them. The CDR3 protein is CASSHTYTEAFF. In DNA form, the CDR3 reads TGTGCCAGCAGTCACACTTATACTGAAGCTTTCTTT. The whole variable domain, filled in from reference TRBV14 and TRBJ1-1, reads EAGVTQFPSHSVIEKGQTVTLRCDPISGHDNLYWYRRVMGKEIKFLLHFVKESKQDESGMPNNRFLAERTGGTYSTLKVQPAELEDSGVYFCASSHTYTEAFFGQGTRLTVV.

This chain joins TRBV20-1 and TRBJ2-6; D not certain. Germline CDR1 and CDR2: DFQATT and SNEGSKA (reference sequence). The CDR3 sequence is 14 residues long. V was shortened by 3 bases and J by 0 bases, with 6 bases between the two germline ends. CDR3 amino acids: CSARSHSGANVLTF. The DNA of the CDR3 is TGCAGTGCTAGGAGTCACTCTGGGGCCAACGTCCTGACTTTC.

In its sample, this clonotype was seen many times. This chain uses TRBV10-3 with TRBJ2-5; D perhaps matches TRBD2 (5 bases). Germline CDR1 ENHRY, CDR2 SYGVKD. The CDR3 consists of 13 residues. V was shortened by 0 bases and J by 3 bases, with 5 bases between the two germline ends. CDR3 nucleotides: TGTGCCATCAGTGAGTCGAGGGAAGAGACCCAGTACTTC. It codes for CAISESREETQYF.

There are a few counts of this clonotype. V usage is TRBV12-3 or TRBV12-4 and J usage is TRBJ1-6; D not certain. Trimming took off 5 bases at V and 9 bases at J, with 11 bases between the two ends. The length of the CDR3 is 13 residues. DNA for the CDR3: TGTGCCAGCAGTACTACACCCGGTTCACCCCTCCACTTT. Translating gives CASSTTPGSPLHF.

This clonotype was counted between two and nine times. V is TRBV12-3 or TRBV12-4 and J is TRBJ1-2, with D hard to call. This CDR3 is built from 14 residues. V was pared by 3 bases and J by 3 bases, with 11 bases between. The CDR3 sequence is CASSLPPADYGYTF. The CDR3 DNA reads TGTGCCAGCAGTTTGCCCCCGGCGGACTATGGCTACACCTTC.

This clonotype occurred many times. The chain combines TRBV30 with TRBJ1-5; possibly TRBD1 for D (6 bases). Germline V gives CDR1 GTSNPN, CDR2 SVGIG (reference sequence). V lost 4 bases, J lost 3 bases, and 10 bases lay in between. The length of the CDR3 is 13 residues. CDR3 sequence reads: CAWTGTSNQPQHF. The CDR3 coding sequence is TGTGCCTGGACCGGGACATCCAATCAGCCCCAGCATTTT.

This clonotype appeared many times. The chain employs TRBV7-8 and TRBJ2-1; the match to TRBD2 covers 12 bases. The germline CDR1 and CDR2 sequences are SGHVS and FQNEAQ. The junction had 3 bases not matched to a gene; V was cut back by 6 bases and J by 0 bases. CDR3 size: 16 residues. This CDR3 is CASRTLAGGSYNEQFF. The CDR3 DNA reads TGTGCCAGCAGGACACTAGCGGGGGGCTCCTACAATGAGCAGTTCTTC.

This clonotype was observed a few times. J is TRBJ1-1 and V is TRBV12-3 or TRBV12-4; tentatively, D is TRBD1 (5 bases). Deletions cut 1 base from V and 0 bases from J, with 9 bases between. The CDR3 has 15 amino acids. DNA of the CDR3: TGTGCCAGCAGTTTAGGGGGACCGTTGAACACTGAAGCTTTCTTT. This encodes CASSLGGPLNTEAFF.

This sequence joins TRBV7-8 and TRBJ2-5; D not resolved. In germline, CDR1 is SGHVS, CDR2 FQNEAQ. The V and J ends lost 1 base and 7 bases respectively, with 7 bases between them. This CDR3 has 12 residues. As DNA, the CDR3 is TGTGCCAGCAGCTTAGAAACGAGGACCCAGTACTTC. Its protein product is CASSLETRTQYF.

This clonotype was found a few times. The chain joins TRBV10-3 to TRBJ2-1, with 8 bases aligning to TRBD1. CDR1 and CDR2 from the germline V gene are ENHRY and SYGVKD. Trimming removed 4 bases from V and 7 bases from J; junction bases left unmatched: 0. The CDR3 runs 12 residues. CDR3 in DNA: TGTGCCATCAGTGGGACAGGGAATGAGCAGTTCTTC. This sequence encodes CAISGTGNEQFF.

The V gene is TRBV30, the J gene TRBJ1-5, with a weak D call TRBD1 (5 bases). Germline CDR1 is GTSNPN and CDR2 is SVGIG (reference sequence). The CDR3 has 15 amino acids. The V end was cut by 3 bases, the J end by 2 bases, with 14 bases between. The CDR3 bases are TGTGCCTGGAGGGGTAGGGGTCGGGGCAATCAGCCCCAGCATTTT. Protein product: CAWRGRGRGNQPQHF.

This clonotype was seen many times. The chain has TRBV11-2 and TRBJ2-5; TRBD2 matches at 11 bases. The CDR3 consists of 19 residues. Trimming took 2 bases from V and 5 from J; bases not matched to a gene: 16. Looked up from germline, CDR1 is SGHAT and CDR2 is FQNNGV. The CDR3 spells CASSLMLGYSGRVRETQYF. The CDR3 DNA follows: TGTGCCAGCAGCTTAATGTTGGGGTATAGCGGGAGGGTTAGGGAGACCCAGTACTTC.

This chain's CDR3 is CASSLGASETQYF. The DNA for the CDR3 is TGTGCCAGCTCACTTGGAGCATCAGAGACCCAGTACTTC. This sequence joins TRBV18 and TRBJ2-5; no clear D gene. Per the germline V gene, CDR1 is KGHSH and CDR2 is LQKENI. Trimming shortened V by 4 bases and J by 4 bases, and 10 bases separated the two germline ends. The CDR3 loop spans 13 amino acids.

This clonotype has ten or more counts. The chain recombines TRBV20-1 with TRBJ2-5; 10 positions match TRBD2. From germline, CDR1 is DFQATT and CDR2 SNEGSKA (reference sequence). The CDR3 is 15 amino acids. The V gene end was trimmed by 3 bases and the J gene end by 6 bases; junction bases not matched to a gene: 10. The DNA of the CDR3 is TGCAGTGCTAGTGATACTAGCGGGATTGTGAAGACCCAGTACTTC. It encodes CSASDTSGIVKTQYF.

The V call is TRBV14, the J call TRBJ2-2; 15 positions agree with TRBD2. Germline CDR1 and CDR2: SGHDN and FVKESK. With V trimmed by 0 bases and J by 3 bases, 11 bases remained unmatched. The CDR3 contains 21 residues. The chain's CDR3 is CASSQDFGLAGGPFDTGELFF. The CDR3, as DNA: TGTGCCAGCAGCCAAGACTTCGGACTAGCGGGAGGGCCTTTTGACACCGGGGAGCTGTTTTTT.

There are a few counts of this clonotype. The chain combines TRBV6-6 with TRBJ2-3; TRBD1 agrees at 8 bases. Per the germline V gene, CDR1 is MNHNY and CDR2 is SVGAGI (reference sequence). Losses at the gene ends were 7 bases for V and 6 bases for J; bases not matched to a gene: 6. The CDR3 has 13 residues. The CDR3 DNA sequence: TGTGCCAGCAACCGACAGGGGATGGATACGCAGTATTTT. Its translation: CASNRQGMDTQYF.